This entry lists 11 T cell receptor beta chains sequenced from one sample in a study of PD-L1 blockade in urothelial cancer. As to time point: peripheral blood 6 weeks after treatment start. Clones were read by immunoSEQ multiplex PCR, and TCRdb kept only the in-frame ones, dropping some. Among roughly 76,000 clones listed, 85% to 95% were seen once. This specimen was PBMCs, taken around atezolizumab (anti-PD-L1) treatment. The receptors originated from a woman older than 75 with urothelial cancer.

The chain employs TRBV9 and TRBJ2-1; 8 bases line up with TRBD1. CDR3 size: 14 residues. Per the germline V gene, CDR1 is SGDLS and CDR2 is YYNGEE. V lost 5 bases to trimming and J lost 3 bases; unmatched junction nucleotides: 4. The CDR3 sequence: CASSTGTGYNEQFF. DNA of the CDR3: TGTGCCAGCAGTACCGGGACAGGCTACAATGAGCAGTTCTTC.

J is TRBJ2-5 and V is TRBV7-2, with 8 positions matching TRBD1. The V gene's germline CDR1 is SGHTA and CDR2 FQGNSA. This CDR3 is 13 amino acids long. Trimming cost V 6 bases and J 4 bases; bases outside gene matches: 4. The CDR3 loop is CASRRTGGETQYF. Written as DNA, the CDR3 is TGTGCCAGCAGGCGAACAGGGGGAGAGACCCAGTACTTC.

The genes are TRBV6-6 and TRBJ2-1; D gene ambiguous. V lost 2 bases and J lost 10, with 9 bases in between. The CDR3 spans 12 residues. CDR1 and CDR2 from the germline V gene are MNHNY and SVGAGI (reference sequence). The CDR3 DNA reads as TGTGCCAGCAGTTACGTATTGGGCGAGCAGTTCTTC. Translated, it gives CASSYVLGEQFF.

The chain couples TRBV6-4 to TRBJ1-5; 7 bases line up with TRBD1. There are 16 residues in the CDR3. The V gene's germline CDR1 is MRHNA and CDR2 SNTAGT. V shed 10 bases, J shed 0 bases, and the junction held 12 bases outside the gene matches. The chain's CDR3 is CAIRWRQGVSNQPQHF. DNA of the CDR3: TGTGCCATCCGGTGGAGGCAGGGGGTTAGCAATCAGCCCCAGCATTTT.

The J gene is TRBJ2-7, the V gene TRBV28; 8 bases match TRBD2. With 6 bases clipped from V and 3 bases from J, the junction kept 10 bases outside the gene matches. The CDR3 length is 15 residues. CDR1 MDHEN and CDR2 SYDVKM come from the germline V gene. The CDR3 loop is CASSTAAGANYEQYF. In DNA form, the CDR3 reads TGTGCCAGCAGCACCGCAGCGGGAGCTAACTACGAGCAGTACTTC.

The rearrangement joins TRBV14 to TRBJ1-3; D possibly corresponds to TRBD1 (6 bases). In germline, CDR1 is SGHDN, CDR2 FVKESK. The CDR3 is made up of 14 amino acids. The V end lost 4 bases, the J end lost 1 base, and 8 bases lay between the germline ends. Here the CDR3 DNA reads TGTGCCAGCAGCCTGGACAGATCTGGAAACACCATATATTTT. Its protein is CASSLDRSGNTIYF.

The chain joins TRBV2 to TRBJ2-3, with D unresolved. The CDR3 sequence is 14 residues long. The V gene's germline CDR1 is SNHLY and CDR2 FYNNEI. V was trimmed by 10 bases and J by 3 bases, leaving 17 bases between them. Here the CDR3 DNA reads TGTGCCATCTCTGCTGCAGGCAGTACAGATACGCAGTATTTT. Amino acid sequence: CAISAAGSTDTQYF.

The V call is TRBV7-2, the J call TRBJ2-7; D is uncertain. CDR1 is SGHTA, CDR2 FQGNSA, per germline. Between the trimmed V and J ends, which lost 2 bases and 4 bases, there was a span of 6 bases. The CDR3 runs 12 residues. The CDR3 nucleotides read TGTGCCAGCAGCTTAAGTAGTTACGAGCAGTACTTC. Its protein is CASSLSSYEQYF. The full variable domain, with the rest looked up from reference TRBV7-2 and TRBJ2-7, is GAGVSQSPSNKVTEKGKDVELRCDPISGHTALYWYRQSLGQGLEFLIYFQGNSAPDKSGLPSDRFSAERTGGSVSTLTIQRTQQEDSAVYLCASSLSSYEQYFGPGTRLTVT.

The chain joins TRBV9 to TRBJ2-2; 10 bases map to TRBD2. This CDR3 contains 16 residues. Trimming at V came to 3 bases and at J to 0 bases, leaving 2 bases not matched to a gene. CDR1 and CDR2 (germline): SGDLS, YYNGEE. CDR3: CASSAGTSANTGELFF. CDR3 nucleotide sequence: TGTGCCAGCAGCGCCGGGACTAGCGCGAACACCGGGGAGCTGTTTTTT.

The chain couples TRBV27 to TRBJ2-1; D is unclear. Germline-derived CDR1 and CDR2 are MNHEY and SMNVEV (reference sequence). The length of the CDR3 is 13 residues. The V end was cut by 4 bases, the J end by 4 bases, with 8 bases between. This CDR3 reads CASSSREYNEQFF. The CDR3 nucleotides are TGTGCCAGCAGTTCGAGAGAGTACAATGAGCAGTTCTTC.

The CDR3 sequence is CATSREGQGGETQYF. Here the CDR3 DNA reads TGTGCCACCAGCAGAGAGGGACAGGGCGGGGAGACCCAGTACTTC. The J gene is TRBJ2-5, the V gene TRBV15, with 9 bases matching TRBD1. The CDR3 covers 15 residues. V shed 0 bases, J shed 5 bases, and the junction held 4 bases outside the gene matches. Germline lookup yields CDR1 LNHNV and CDR2 YYDKDF (reference sequence).